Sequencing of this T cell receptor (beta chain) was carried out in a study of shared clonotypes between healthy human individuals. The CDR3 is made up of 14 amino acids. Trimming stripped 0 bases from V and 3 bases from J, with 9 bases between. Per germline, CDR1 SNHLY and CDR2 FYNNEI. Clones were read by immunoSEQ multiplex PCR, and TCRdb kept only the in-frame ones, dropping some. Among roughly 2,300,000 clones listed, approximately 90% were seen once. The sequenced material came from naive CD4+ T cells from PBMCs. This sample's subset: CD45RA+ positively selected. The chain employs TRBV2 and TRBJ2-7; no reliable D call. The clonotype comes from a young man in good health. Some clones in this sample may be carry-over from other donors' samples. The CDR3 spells CASSEALDDYEQYF. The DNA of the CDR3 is TGTGCCAGCAGTGAAGCGCTGGACGACTACGAGCAGTACTTC.